This TCR beta chain was identified in a study of blood T cells in healthy people across ages. For the second PCR, which ran for about 7 to 11 cycles, a sample-barcoded 5' primer and a J-beta primer mix were used. TCRdb fed the 5' RACE reads into MiXCR, producing one record per CDR3 protein. Of about 1,000,000 distinct CDR3 sequences in the sample, 40% to 45% are singletons; the top ten hold under 20%. Total RNA amounts of at least 5 micrograms were extracted per sample. Germline lookup yields CDR1 DFQATT and CDR2 SNEGSKA (reference sequence). The CDR3 consists of 13 residues. The V gene end was trimmed by 7 bases and the J gene end by 2 bases; junction bases not matched to a gene: 3. Study-level points and caveats: The study lacked donor CMV status, which possibly confounded expanded clonotype changes. Aged donors had fewer naive CD4+ cells and lower diversity than long-lived donors. Researchers report that TCR beta diversity correlated strongly with naive T cell percentage.

Note on this clonotype: What it binds is not known.

Sequences were obtained from blood. The clonotype was recovered from a woman in her sixties or seventies in good health. This sequence joins TRBV20-1 and TRBJ2-5, with TRBD2 matching over 11 bases. The CDR3 DNA reads TGCAGTGTACTAGCGGGGGATCAAGAGACCCAGTACTTC. Translated: CSVLAGDQETQYF.